This TCR beta chain was sequenced for a study of low-dose radiotherapy and immunotherapy resistance in tumors. Priming of first-strand cDNA relied on TRAV- and TRBV-specific primers (covering alpha and beta chains). TCR amplification ran roughly 20 PCR cycles using constant-region and V-primer adapter primers. In vitro transcription was used to amplify the isolated mRNA. TCRdb called the reads again in MiXCR, with one record for every CDR3 protein. The sample includes roughly 40,000 distinct CDR3 sequences, 20% to 30% of them seen just once. There are a few counts of this clonotype. Documented time point: after trial treatment. Treatment here: LDRT plus nivolumab, ipilimumab, low-dose cyclophosphamide and aspirin (RACIN trial). The specimen comprised PBMCs, sampled after low-dose radiotherapy plus immunotherapy. The sequence came from a male donor with prostate cancer.

The CDR3 bases are TGCGCCAGCAGCTTTCAGTACGAGCAGTACTTC. It is translated as CASSFQYEQYF. The chain combines TRBV5-1 with TRBJ2-7; no clear D gene. There are 11 residues in the CDR3. Germline V gene lookup returns CDR1 SGHRS and CDR2 YFSETQ. V gave up 2 bases and J gave up 4 bases, with 4 bases separating them.